This passage covers 14 T cell receptor beta chains from one sample sequenced in a study of read filtering for tumor transcriptome and immune sequencing. Molecular barcoded adaptors covering alpha/delta and beta/gamma chains were used on about 390 ng RNA. MiXCR, applied by TCRdb to the reads, yields one record per CDR3 protein. The sample shows 35,000 to 50,000 distinct CDR3 sequences, around 21% of them seen only once. Material for sequencing was a population of CD138-negative cells sorted from bone marrow. Every receptor here comes from a donor at least 40 years old with multiple myeloma.

This clonotype was observed many times. The V and J genes are TRBV7-6 and TRBJ1-5; tentative D call: TRBD1 (5 bases). Germline CDR1 and CDR2: SGHVS and FNYEAQ. This CDR3 is built from 14 residues. V lost 1 base to trimming and J lost 11 bases, with 15 bases between them. CDR3 sequence (DNA): TGTGCCAGCAGCTTAGAGGGGTCCCCGGCGGCCCAGCATTTT. This codes for CASSLEGSPAAQHF.

The chain carries TRBV7-9 and TRBJ1-1; D unclear. This CDR3 spans 14 amino acids. Trimming left V 4 bases short and J 3 bases short, with 12 bases between. The germline gives CDR1 SEHNR, CDR2 FQNEAQ (reference sequence). CDR3 region: CASSSPVGDTEAFF. DNA for the CDR3: TGTGCCAGCAGCTCGCCGGTTGGGGACACTGAAGCTTTCTTT.

This clonotype was seen many times. The gene calls are TRBV2 and TRBJ2-2, with D maybe TRBD2 (6 bases). The germline V gene has CDR1 SNHLY and CDR2 FYNNEI. The CDR3 runs 18 residues. The V and J ends lost 2 bases and 3 bases respectively, with 19 bases between them. CDR3 protein: CASSEKEGYRGDTGELFF. The CDR3 bases are TGTGCCAGCAGTGAAAAGGAGGGGTATAGGGGCGACACCGGGGAGCTGTTTTTT.

This clonotype occurred many times. V and J are TRBV20-1 and TRBJ2-7; possibly TRBD2 for D (5 bases). The V gene lost 0 bases and the J gene lost 6 bases, with 12 bases spanning the gap. The CDR3 totals 13 residues. CDR1 and CDR2 from the germline V gene are DFQATT and SNEGSKA (reference sequence). CDR3 sequence (DNA): TGCAGTGCTAGAGACCAATCGGCGGGCGAGCAGTACTTC. This encodes CSARDQSAGEQYF.

The rearrangement joins TRBV5-1 to TRBJ2-5; D is possibly TRBD2 (6 bases). The V gene lost 2 bases and the J gene lost 2 bases, with 10 bases spanning the gap. The CDR3 loop spans 14 amino acids. Germline assignment: CDR1 SGHRS and CDR2 YFSETQ. The CDR3 reads CASSFVAEQETQYF. The CDR3 DNA sequence: TGCGCCAGCAGCTTTGTAGCGGAACAAGAGACCCAGTACTTC. The full variable domain, rest sourced from reference TRBV5-1 and TRBJ2-5, is KAGVTQTPRYLIKTRGQQVTLSCSPISGHRSVSWYQQTPGQGLQFLFEYFSETQRNKGNFPGRFSGRQFSNSRSEMNVSTLELGDSALYLCASSFVAEQETQYFGPGTRLLVL.

The sample holds many counts of this clonotype. The chain couples TRBV2 to TRBJ1-1; no definite D call. In germline, CDR1 is SNHLY, CDR2 FYNNEI. Trimming took off 4 bases at V and 0 bases at J, with 9 bases between the two ends. CDR3 length equals 14 residues. The DNA of the CDR3 is TGTGCCAGCAGTGCTAGCGATGTGAACACTGAAGCTTTCTTT. Residues: CASSASDVNTEAFF.

Ten or more counts support this clonotype. The rearrangement links TRBV19 to TRBJ1-6; D unclear. The germline CDR1 and CDR2 sequences are LNHDA and SQIVND (reference sequence). This CDR3 is 13 amino acids long. Trimming pared 3 bases from V and 10 bases from J, leaving 10 bases between. CDR3 sequence: CASSMMSWSPLHF. For the CDR3, the DNA is TGTGCCAGTAGTATGATGTCGTGGTCACCCCTCCACTTT.

Note on this clonotype: Possible read error: a much larger clone is one base away. The CDR3 here is CSVGDRGGLKAETRYF. The CDR3, as DNA: TGCAGCGTTGGGGACAGGGGCGGTCTTAAGGCAGAGACCCGGTACTTC. The V and J genes are TRBV29-1 and TRBJ2-5, with 10 bases identical to TRBD1. This CDR3 spans 16 amino acids. The germline V gene has CDR1 SQVTM and CDR2 ANQGSEA.

This clonotype was found many times. The chain uses TRBV30 and TRBJ2-1; weak D call: TRBD2 (5 bases). The CDR3 has 14 amino acids. Per germline, CDR1 GTSNPN and CDR2 SVGIG (reference sequence). Deletions cut 0 bases from V and 3 bases from J, with 9 bases between. This CDR3 reads CAWSVLGFYNEQFF. The CDR3 DNA reads TGTGCCTGGAGTGTACTAGGTTTCTACAATGAGCAGTTCTTC.

On this clonotype: This probably arose from a read error, given a far larger clone one base away. V and J are TRBV4-2 and TRBJ2-1; D not resolved. CDR1 and CDR2 (germline): LGHNA, YNFKEQ. CDR3 size: 13 residues. The CDR3 protein is CASRPEGPNEQVF. DNA of the CDR3: TGCGCCAGCAGGCCTGAAGGGCCCAATGAGCAGGTCTTC.

With regard to this clonotype: A much bigger clone sits one base away, suggesting this may be a read error. The CDR3 DNA sequence: TGTGCCAGCAGCTTGAGGGCGGGAGGGCCCGGGGAGCTGGTTTTT. This translates into CASSLRAGGPGELVF. This chain connects TRBV5-4 to TRBJ2-2, with 9 nucleotides matching TRBD2. Germline CDR1 is SGHNT and CDR2 is YYREEE (reference sequence). This CDR3 is built from 15 residues.

The sample holds many counts of this clonotype. The gene calls are TRBV12-3 or TRBV12-4 and TRBJ2-2, with 7 bases matching TRBD1. The CDR3 consists of 15 residues. V shed 1 base, J shed 5 bases, and the junction held 4 bases outside the gene matches. CDR3 nucleotide sequence: TGTGCCAGCAGTTTAGGAGGGGGCGCGACCGGGGAGCTGTTTTTT. Encoded protein: CASSLGGGATGELFF.

This clonotype was observed many times. The V and J genes are TRBV20-1 and TRBJ1-2; 7 bases align to TRBD1. CDR1 DFQATT and CDR2 SNEGSKA come from the germline V gene (reference sequence). This CDR3 region has 14 residues. The J segment lost 4 bases and the V segment lost 0 bases, leaving 5 bases of the junction unmatched. The CDR3 DNA reads TGCAGTGCTAGAGATCACAGGGGTGGCTATGGCTACACCTTC. This gives the protein CSARDHRGGYGYTF.

Only a few counts were recorded for this clonotype. The CDR3 reads CASSQEFRGNEQFF. CDR3 bases: TGTGCCAGCAGCCAGGAGTTCCGCGGCAATGAGCAGTTCTTC. This chain uses TRBV14 with TRBJ2-1; no clear D gene. The CDR3 covers 14 residues. CDR1 SGHDN and CDR2 FVKESK come from the germline V gene. V was trimmed by 3 bases and J by 6 bases, leaving 12 bases between them.